This entry describes one TCR beta chain. The source of the sample is a study of blood T cell repertoires in COVID-19. The trim removed 2 bases at V and 4 bases at J, leaving 6 bases unmatched. Looked up from germline, CDR1 is GTSNPN and CDR2 is SVGIG (reference sequence). CDR3 length: 15 amino acids. Measured with immunoSEQ multiplex PCR; TCRdb has only the in-frame clones, and not every one. The sample has about 64,000 clones, just over 70% seen once. This clonotype was sampled from a woman aged 60-75 years who had been exposed to COVID-19. V and J are TRBV30 and TRBJ1-2, with 11 bases matching TRBD1. Input material: PBMCs or T cells enriched from blood (not recorded which). The CDR3 region has the DNA TGTGCCTGGAGTACCGGGACAGGGGGTCCCTATGGCTACACCTTC. Amino acid sequence: CAWSTGTGGPYGYTF.